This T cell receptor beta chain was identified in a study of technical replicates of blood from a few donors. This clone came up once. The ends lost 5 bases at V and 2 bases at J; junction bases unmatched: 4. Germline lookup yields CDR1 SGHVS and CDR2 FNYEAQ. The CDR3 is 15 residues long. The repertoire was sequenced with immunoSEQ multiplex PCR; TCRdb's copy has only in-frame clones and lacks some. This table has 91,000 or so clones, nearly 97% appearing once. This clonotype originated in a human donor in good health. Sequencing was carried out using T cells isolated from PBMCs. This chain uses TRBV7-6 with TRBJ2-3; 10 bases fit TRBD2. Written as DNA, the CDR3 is TGTGCCAGCAGCCTTAGCGGGGGGATCACAGATACGCAGTATTTT. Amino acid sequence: CASSLSGGITDTQYF.